The entry that follows covers one T cell receptor (beta chain) sequence. Its specificity is unknown. Here immunoSEQ multiplex PCR was the method, and the copy in TCRdb shows in-frame clones only, minus some. Found here are around 50,000 clones, about 88% of them singletons; the top ten hold about 4.3%. Time point described: week 47, end of study. Vaccination used 300 ug of mutant IDH1 20-mer peptide per dose, with topical imiquimod. This entry comes from a study of a mutant IDH1 vaccine in newly diagnosed glioma. V dropped 4 bases and J dropped 1 base, with 13 bases sitting between them. The CDR3 contains 15 residues. Germline V CDR1 and CDR2: SEHNR, FQNEAQ (reference sequence).

The TCR sequence derives from a woman aged 30 to 39 with glioma. Some clones in this sample may be carry-over from other donors' samples. The V and J genes are TRBV7-9 and TRBJ1-1, with D perhaps matching TRBD1 (6 bases). The input for sequencing was PBMCs, taken from a glioma patient whose treatment included an IDH1 peptide vaccine. The CDR3 here is CASSWEGVRNTEAFF. The CDR3 DNA reads TGTGCCAGCAGCTGGGAGGGGGTCCGGAACACTGAAGCTTTCTTT.